The T cell receptor (beta chain) under discussion was sequenced for a study of graft-versus-host responses after intestinal transplantation. About the research overall: Anti-thymocyte globulin induction was given to all recipients, followed by tacrolimus and steroids for roughly 3 years. Whole-study results and caveats: Early post-transplant HvG declines showed an association with peak circulating GvH clone levels. Recipient marrow harbored GvH clones, some of which surfaced first in ileum or blood.

This CDR3 spans 13 amino acids. Germline assignment: CDR1 SGHAT and CDR2 FQNNGV. V lost 8 bases and J 7 bases, leaving 18 bases between the germline ends. As to this clone: What it binds is unknown.

Measured with immunoSEQ multiplex PCR; TCRdb has only the in-frame clones, and not every one. The sample has around 100,000 clones; 90% to 95% are singletons. The sequencing here drew on unstimulated CD8+ T cells sorted from spleen or lymph node cells, taken before intestinal transplant. The receptor's source is a human donor who received an intestinal transplant. This chain joins TRBV11-2 and TRBJ2-7; no definite D call. The CDR3 loop reads CASRDSPSPEQYF. The CDR3 nucleotides are TGTGCCAGCCGCGATAGTCCTTCCCCTGAGCAGTACTTC. The variable domain in full, with the rest retrieved from reference TRBV11-2 and TRBJ2-7, is EAGVAQSPRYKIIEKRQSVAFWCNPISGHATLYWYQQILGQGPKLLIQFQNNGVVDDSQLPKDRFSAERLKGVDSTLKIQPAKLEDSAVYLCASRDSPSPEQYFGPGTRLTVT.